Listed here is a single TCR beta chain. Antigen specificity is unknown. The CDR3 extends over 14 amino acids. Germline-derived CDR1 and CDR2 are SGHVS and FQNEAQ. Trimming removed 3 bases at V and 7 bases at J, with 12 bases between. This PCR relied on a set of 60 Vbeta primers and 13 Jbeta primers. Data came from immunoSEQ multiplex PCR; TCRdb stores just in-frame clones and leaves some out. Of some 200,000 clones listed, approximately 80% are singletons. This sample was taken from a study of cytomegalovirus exposure and HLA in healthy donors. Broader study findings: Most TCR sequences were seen very rarely across donors, but some public TCRs occurred in many. It was confirmed in vitro that a few of the CMV-associated chains were specific for CMV antigens. An analysis done earlier found most TCR beta V segments productive about 90% or about 30% of the time. As a later analysis showed, a missense DCLRE1C variant was linked to trimming of TCR beta V- and J-genes.

The sequence was collected from a woman in her thirties in good health and CMV-seronegative. The sample was PBMCs. The chain uses TRBV7-8 and TRBJ1-4, with a weak D call TRBD1 (6 bases). The DNA of the CDR3 is TGTGCCAGCAGCTTCCAGGGGTTTGGTGAAAAACTGTTTTTT. Residues: CASSFQGFGEKLFF.